Following are 9 T cell receptor beta chains from one sample sequenced in a study. TCRdb re-analysed the RT-PCR reads in MiXCR, keeping a single row per CDR3 protein. The data show 650,000 to 800,000 distinct CDR3 sequences, approximately 15% seen once. Sequenced: memory CD4+ T cells from blood. Receptors originate from a female donor in good health, serving as a healthy control.

The genes are TRBV24-1 and TRBJ2-7, with 12 bases lining up with TRBD2. The ends lost 4 bases at V and 3 bases at J; junction bases unmatched: 3. Germline V CDR1 and CDR2: KGHDR, SFDVKD. The CDR3 spans 15 residues. The CDR3 nucleotides are TGTGCCACCAGTGAAACTAGCGGGGGGAACTACGAGCAGTACTTC. Residues: CATSETSGGNYEQYF.

The chain links TRBV7-9 to TRBJ1-5; D is ambiguous. Germline V gene data show CDR1 as SEHNR and CDR2 as FQNEAQ (reference sequence). CDR3 length: 13 residues. V was pared by 4 bases and J by 5 bases, with 9 bases between. CDR3 sequence (DNA): TGTGCCAGCAGCTCGTACACGGATCAGCCCCAGCATTTT. This sequence encodes CASSSYTDQPQHF.

This clonotype was observed a few times. CDR3 bases: TGTGCCATCAGTGAGAGCCGGGGCAATCAGCCCCAGCATTTT. Translated, it gives CAISESRGNQPQHF. The rearrangement uses TRBV10-3 and TRBJ1-5; no clear D. The length of the CDR3 is 14 residues. Trimming took off 2 bases at V and 2 bases at J, with 7 bases between the two ends. Germline CDR1 and CDR2: ENHRY and SYGVKD.

This clonotype was picked up many times. V is TRBV27 and J is TRBJ1-2; 9 bases map to TRBD1. V gave up 5 bases and J gave up 8 bases; unmatched junction bases: 6. This CDR3 spans 13 amino acids. Per germline, CDR1 MNHEY and CDR2 SMNVEV (reference sequence). The CDR3 sequence: CASSLQGASGYTF. In nucleotides, the CDR3 is TGTGCCAGCAGTCTACAGGGGGCATCAGGCTACACCTTC.

This clonotype has only a few counts. The chain is built from TRBV4-1 and TRBJ2-1; 16 nucleotides line up with TRBD2. The germline V gene encodes CDR1 MGHRA and CDR2 YSYEKL. The V segment lost 1 base and the J segment 9 bases; nucleotides outside the gene matches: 3. The CDR3 contains 16 residues. The CDR3 DNA reads TGCGCCAGCAGCCAAGCGGGACTAGCGGGAGGGCGTGAGCAGTTCTTC. Protein sequence: CASSQAGLAGGREQFF.

This clonotype was seen many times. The V gene is TRBV7-3, the J gene TRBJ1-2, with D tentatively TRBD1 (5 bases). Trimming took off 8 bases at V and 3 bases at J, with 13 bases between the two ends. The CDR3 consists of 13 residues. CDR1 and CDR2 (germline): SGHTA, FQGTGA. CDR3 residues: CASGSGGDYGYTF. The CDR3 coding sequence is TGTGCCAGCGGATCGGGGGGGGACTATGGCTACACCTTC.

This chain connects TRBV4-3 to TRBJ2-2, with TRBD1 matching over 9 bases. J lost 11 bases, V lost 2 bases, and 15 bases had no gene match. Germline loops: CDR1 LGHNA, CDR2 YSLEER. CDR3 size: 17 residues. The CDR3 sequence: CASSQMITGTGSSELFF. For the CDR3, the DNA is TGCGCCAGCAGCCAAATGATTACCGGGACAGGGAGTTCTGAGCTGTTTTTT.

The chain couples TRBV7-3 to TRBJ2-7, with 8 nucleotides matching TRBD2. Germline V gene data show CDR1 as SGHTA and CDR2 as FQGTGA. Unmatched junction bases numbered 13, after V lost 3 bases and J lost 3 bases. CDR3 size: 17 residues. The CDR3 DNA reads as TGTGCCAGCAGCTTCAGACGAACTAGCGGACGAGACTACGAGCAGTACTTC. Amino acid sequence: CASSFRRTSGRDYEQYF.

A few counts support this clonotype. V and J are TRBV11-2 and TRBJ1-2; the D gene is possibly TRBD1 (5 bases). This CDR3 is built from 13 residues. CDR1 SGHAT and CDR2 FQNNGV come from the germline V gene. V was shortened by 1 base and J by 6 bases, with 9 bases between the two germline ends. CDR3 in amino acids: CASSLVWGDGYTF. The CDR3 bases are TGTGCCAGCAGCTTAGTTTGGGGCGATGGCTACACCTTC.